Described below is a single TCR beta chain sequence and its context. Its antigen is still unknown. This sample stems from a study of T cell repertoires in cytomegalovirus infection. About the study: Public signatures in TCR beta pointed to CMV infection and matching HLA type. Study-level points and caveats: Identification of carriers of CMV plus the relevant HLA was achieved through cumulative public TCR beta family frequency.

From the reads, TCRdb called clonotypes with MiXCR, one entry per CDR3 protein. The sample consists of about 260,000 distinct CDR3 sequences, approximately 9.1% of them appearing once. After removal of 5 bases from V and 3 bases from J, the junction contained 9 bases not matched to a gene. The CDR3 is 16 residues long. Germline lookup yields CDR1 MNHEY and CDR2 SMNVEV (reference sequence). The chain combines TRBV27 with TRBJ1-3; 8 bases match TRBD1. This clonotype was obtained from a human donor in good health (CMV status not recorded). Some clones in this sample may be carry-over from other donors' samples. The sample comprised PBMCs. This CDR3 is CASSLQGAGIGNTIYF. The DNA for the CDR3 is TGTGCCAGCAGTCTCCAGGGGGCGGGAATTGGAAACACCATATATTTT.